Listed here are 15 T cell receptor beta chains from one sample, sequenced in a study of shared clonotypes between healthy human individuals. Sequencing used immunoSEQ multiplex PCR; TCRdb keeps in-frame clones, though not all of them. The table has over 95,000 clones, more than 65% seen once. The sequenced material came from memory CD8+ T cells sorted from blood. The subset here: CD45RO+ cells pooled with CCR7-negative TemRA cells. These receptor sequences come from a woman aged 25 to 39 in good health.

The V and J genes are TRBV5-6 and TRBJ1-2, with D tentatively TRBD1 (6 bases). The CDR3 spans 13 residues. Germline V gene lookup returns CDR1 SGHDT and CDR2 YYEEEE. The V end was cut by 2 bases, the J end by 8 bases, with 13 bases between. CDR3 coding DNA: TGTGCCAGCAGCTTACAGGGTCTTGACGGCTACACCTTC. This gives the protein CASSLQGLDGYTF.

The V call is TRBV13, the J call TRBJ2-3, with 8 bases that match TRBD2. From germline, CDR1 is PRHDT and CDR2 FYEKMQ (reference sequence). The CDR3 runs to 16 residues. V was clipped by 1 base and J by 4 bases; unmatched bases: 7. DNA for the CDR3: TGTGCCAGCAGCTTAGAAAGCGGGAGAATGGCAGATACGCAGTATTTT. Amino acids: CASSLESGRMADTQYF.

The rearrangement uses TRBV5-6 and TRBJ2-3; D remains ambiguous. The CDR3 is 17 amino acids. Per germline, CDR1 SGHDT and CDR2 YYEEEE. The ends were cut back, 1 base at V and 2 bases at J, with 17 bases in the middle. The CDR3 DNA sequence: TGTGCCAGCAGCTTGTTGGAGACTTACGTATCCACAGATACGCAGTATTTT. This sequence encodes CASSLLETYVSTDTQYF.

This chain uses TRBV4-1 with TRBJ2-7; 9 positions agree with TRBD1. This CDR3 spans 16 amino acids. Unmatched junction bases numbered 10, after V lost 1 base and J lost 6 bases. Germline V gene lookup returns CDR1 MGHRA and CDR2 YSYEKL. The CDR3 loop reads CASSQVAGTGRGEQYF. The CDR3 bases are TGCGCCAGCAGCCAAGTCGCCGGGACAGGGAGGGGCGAGCAGTACTTC.

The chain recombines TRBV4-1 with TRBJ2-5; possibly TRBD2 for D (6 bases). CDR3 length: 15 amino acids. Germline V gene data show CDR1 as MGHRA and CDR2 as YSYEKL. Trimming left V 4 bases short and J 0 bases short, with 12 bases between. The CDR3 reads CASSPGGVNQETQYF. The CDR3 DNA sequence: TGCGCCAGCAGCCCCGGAGGGGTCAACCAAGAGACCCAGTACTTC.

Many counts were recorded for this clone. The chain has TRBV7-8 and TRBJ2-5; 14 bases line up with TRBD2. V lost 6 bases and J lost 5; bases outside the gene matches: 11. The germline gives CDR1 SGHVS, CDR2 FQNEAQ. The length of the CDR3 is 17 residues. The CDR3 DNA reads TGTGCCAGCAGGGGGACTAGCGGGAGTGGTTCTGGCGAGACCCAGTACTTC. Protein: CASRGTSGSGSGETQYF. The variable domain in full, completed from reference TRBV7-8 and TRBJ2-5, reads GAGVSQSPRYKVAKRGQDVALRCDPISGHVSLFWYQQALGQGPEFLTYFQNEAQLDKSGLPSDRFFAERPEGSVSTLKIQRTQQEDSAVYLCASRGTSGSGSGETQYFGPGTRLLVL.

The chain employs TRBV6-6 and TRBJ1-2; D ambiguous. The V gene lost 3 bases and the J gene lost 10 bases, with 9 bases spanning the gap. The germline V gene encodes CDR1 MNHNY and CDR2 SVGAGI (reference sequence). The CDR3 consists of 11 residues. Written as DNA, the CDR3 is TGTGCCAGCAGTTATTGGGGTACCTACACCTTC. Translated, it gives CASSYWGTYTF.

This CDR3 is CASSGGQNLYEQYF. The CDR3 DNA reads as TGTGCCAGCAGTGGGGGGCAGAACCTCTACGAGCAGTACTTC. This chain connects TRBV2 to TRBJ2-7; TRBD1 might be the D (6 bases). This CDR3 has 14 amino acids. From germline, CDR1 is SNHLY and CDR2 FYNNEI. V dropped 4 bases and J dropped 3 bases, with 13 bases sitting between them.

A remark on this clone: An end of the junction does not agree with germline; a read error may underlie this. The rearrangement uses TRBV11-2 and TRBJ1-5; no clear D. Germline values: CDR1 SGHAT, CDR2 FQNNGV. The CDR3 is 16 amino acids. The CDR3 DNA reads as TGTGCCAGCAGCGTAGAGGGCCGATTATCGGGGAGGCCCCAGCATTTT. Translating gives CASSVEGRLSGRPQHF.

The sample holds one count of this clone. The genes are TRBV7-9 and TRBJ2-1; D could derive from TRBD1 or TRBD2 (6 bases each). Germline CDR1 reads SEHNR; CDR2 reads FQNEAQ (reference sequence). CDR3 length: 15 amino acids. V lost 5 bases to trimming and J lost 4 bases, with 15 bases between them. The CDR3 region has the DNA TGTGCCAGCAGCCCCCCGGGGGCAGGGTACAATGAGCAGTTCTTC. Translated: CASSPPGAGYNEQFF. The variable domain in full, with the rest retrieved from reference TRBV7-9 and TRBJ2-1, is DTGVSQNPRHKITKRGQNVTFRCDPISEHNRLYWYRQTLGQGPEFLTYFQNEAQLEKSRLLSDRFSAERPKGSFSTLEIQRTEQGDSAMYLCASSPPGAGYNEQFFGPGTRLTVL.

DNA of the CDR3: TGTGCCAGCAGCTTAAGGCGACTAGCGGGAGGCTCGAACACCGGGGAGCTGTTTTTT. Its protein is CASSLRRLAGGSNTGELFF. The chain uses TRBV13 and TRBJ2-2, with 13 bases identical to TRBD2. CDR1 and CDR2 (germline): PRHDT, FYEKMQ (reference sequence). After removal of 2 bases from V and 0 bases from J, the junction contained 6 bases not matched to a gene. This CDR3 contains 19 residues.

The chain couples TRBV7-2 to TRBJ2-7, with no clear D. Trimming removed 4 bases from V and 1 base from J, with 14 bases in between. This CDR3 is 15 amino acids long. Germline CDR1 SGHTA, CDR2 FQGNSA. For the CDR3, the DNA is TGTGCCAGCAGCTCCGCAGGAGCGACATCCTACGAGCAGTACTTC. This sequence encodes CASSSAGATSYEQYF.

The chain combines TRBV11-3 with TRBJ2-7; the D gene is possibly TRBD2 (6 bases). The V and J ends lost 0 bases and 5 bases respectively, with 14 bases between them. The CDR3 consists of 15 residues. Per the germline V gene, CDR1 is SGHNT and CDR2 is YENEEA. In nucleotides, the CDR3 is TGTGCCAGCAGCTTAGATTCGGCGGGAATTAACGAGCAGTACTTC. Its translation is CASSLDSAGINEQYF.

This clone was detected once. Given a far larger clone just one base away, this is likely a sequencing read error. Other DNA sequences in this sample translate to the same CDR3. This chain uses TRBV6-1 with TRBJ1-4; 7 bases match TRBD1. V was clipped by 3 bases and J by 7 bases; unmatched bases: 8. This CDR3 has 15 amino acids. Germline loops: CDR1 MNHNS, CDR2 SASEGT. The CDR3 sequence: CASSEASGGGEKLFF. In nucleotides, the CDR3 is TGTGCCAGCAGTGAGGCGTCAGGGGGAGGTGAAAAACTGTTTTTT.

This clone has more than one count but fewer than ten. The CDR3 DNA is TGTGCCAGCAGTGAGCGGGAGGGTAGCACAGATACGCAGTATTTT. Translation gives CASSEREGSTDTQYF. V usage is TRBV6-1 and J usage is TRBJ2-3; 9 positions match TRBD2. V lost 3 bases, J lost 0 bases, and 1 base stayed unmatched. Germline V gene data show CDR1 as MNHNS and CDR2 as SASEGT. The CDR3 totals 15 residues.